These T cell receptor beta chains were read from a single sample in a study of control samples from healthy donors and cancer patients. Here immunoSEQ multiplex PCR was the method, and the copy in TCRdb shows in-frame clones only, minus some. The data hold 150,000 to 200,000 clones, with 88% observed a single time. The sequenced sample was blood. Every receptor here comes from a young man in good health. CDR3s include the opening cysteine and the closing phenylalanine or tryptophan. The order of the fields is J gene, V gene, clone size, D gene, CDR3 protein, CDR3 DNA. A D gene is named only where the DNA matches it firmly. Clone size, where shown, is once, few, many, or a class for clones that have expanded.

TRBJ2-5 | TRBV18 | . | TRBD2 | CASSFSGGRDETQYF | TGTGCCAGCTCCTTTAGCGGGGGGCGTGACGAGACCCAGTACTTC
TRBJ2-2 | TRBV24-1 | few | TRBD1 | CAPGQVDAGELFF | TGTGCCCCCGGACAGGTCGACGCCGGGGAGCTGTTTTTT
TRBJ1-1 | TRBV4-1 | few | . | CASSGRVGTEAFF | TGCGCCAGCAGCGGGAGGGTGGGCACTGAAGCTTTCTTT
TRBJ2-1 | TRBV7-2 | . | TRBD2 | CASSATSGGYNEQFF | TGTGCCAGCAGCGCTACTAGCGGGGGTTACAATGAGCAGTTCTTC
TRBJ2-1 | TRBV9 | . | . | CASSVDPYNEQFF | TGTGCCAGCAGCGTAGATCCGTACAATGAGCAGTTCTTC
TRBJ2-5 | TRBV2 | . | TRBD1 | CASSEPYSEGAPQYF | TGTGCCAGCAGTGAACCTTACTCCGAGGGGGCCCCCCAGTACTTC
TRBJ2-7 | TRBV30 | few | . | CAWSVSSYEQYF | TGTGCCTGGAGTGTTAGTTCCTACGAGCAGTACTTC
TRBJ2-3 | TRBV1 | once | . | CTSSQVPSPAGKTDTQYF | TGCACCAGCAGCCAAGTCCCTAGTCCAGCGGGGAAAACAGATACGCAGTATTTT
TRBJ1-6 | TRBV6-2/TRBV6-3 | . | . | CASSQLPGETSPLHF | TGTGCCAGCAGTCAACTCCCAGGGGAAACATCACCCCTCCACTTT
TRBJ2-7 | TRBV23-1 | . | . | CASSGVENYEQYF | TGCGCCAGCTCGGGGGTGGAAAACTACGAGCAGTACTTC
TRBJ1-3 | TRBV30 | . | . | CAWSVGIPGNTIYF | TGTGCCTGGAGTGTAGGGATTCCTGGAAACACCATATATTTT
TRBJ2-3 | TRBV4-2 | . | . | CASSQVEIGSTDTQYF | TGTGCCAGCAGCCAAGTGGAGATAGGGAGCACAGATACGCAGTATTTT
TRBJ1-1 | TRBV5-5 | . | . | CASSLAGDPYPSEAFF | TGTGCCAGCAGCTTGGCCGGAGACCCCTATCCTTCTGAAGCTTTCTTT
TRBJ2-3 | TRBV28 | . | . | CASSSEVYARRDTQYF | TGTGCCAGCAGTTCCGAAGTTTACGCGCGGCGGGATACGCAGTATTTT
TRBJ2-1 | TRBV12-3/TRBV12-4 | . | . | CASSLEHTNEQFF | TGTGCCAGCAGTTTGGAGCACACCAATGAGCAGTTCTTC
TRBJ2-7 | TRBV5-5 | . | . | CASSFYGFEQYF | TGTGCCAGCAGCTTTTATGGTTTCGAGCAGTACTTC
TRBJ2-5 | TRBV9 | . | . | CASSVERGFNQETQYF | TGTGCCAGCAGCGTAGAGAGGGGGTTTAACCAAGAGACCCAGTACTTC
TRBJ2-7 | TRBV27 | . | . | CATPSPSPGEINSYEQYF | TGTGCCACTCCCTCCCCCTCTCCCGGGGAGATTAACTCCTACGAGCAGTACTTC
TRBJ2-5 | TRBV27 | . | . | CASSQGRYGETQYF | TGTGCCAGCAGTCAAGGACGATACGGGGAGACCCAGTACTTC
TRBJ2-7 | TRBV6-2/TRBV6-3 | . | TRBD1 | CASSGTVDYEQYF | TGTGCCAGCAGTGGGACAGTGGACTACGAGCAGTACTTC
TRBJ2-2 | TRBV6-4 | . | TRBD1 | CASRRTGTGELFF | TGTGCCAGCAGGCGGACAGGGACTGGGGAGCTGTTTTTT
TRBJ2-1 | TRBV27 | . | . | CASSSRESSYNEQFF | TGTGCCAGCAGTTCCCGGGAGAGCTCCTACAATGAGCAGTTCTTC
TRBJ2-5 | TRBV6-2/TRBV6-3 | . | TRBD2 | CASSRSSGAETQYF | TGTGCCAGCAGCAGATCTAGCGGGGCAGAGACCCAGTACTTC
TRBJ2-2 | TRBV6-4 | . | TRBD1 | CASSRDRATGELFF | TGTGCCAGCAGTCGGGACAGGGCCACCGGGGAGCTGTTTTTT
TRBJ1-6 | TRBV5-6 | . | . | CASSLEGYNSPLHF | TGTGCCAGCAGCTTGGAGGGCTATAATTCACCCCTCCACTTT
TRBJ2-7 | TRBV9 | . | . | CASSVGPSAGADSYEQYF | TGTGCCAGCAGCGTAGGCCCATCTGCAGGGGCGGACTCCTACGAGCAGTACTTC
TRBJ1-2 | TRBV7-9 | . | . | CASSLWWGTATIYGYTF | TGTGCCAGCAGCTTATGGTGGGGGACCGCGACTATCTATGGCTACACCTTC
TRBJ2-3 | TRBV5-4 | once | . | CASSSDRGRADTQYF | TGTGCCAGCAGCTCAGATCGGGGGCGGGCAGATACGCAGTATTTT
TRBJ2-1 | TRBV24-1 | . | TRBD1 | CATSDTYDRAGGNEQFF | TGTGCCACCAGTGATACCTACGACAGGGCTGGGGGCAATGAGCAGTTCTTC
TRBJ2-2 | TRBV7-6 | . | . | CASSSAGNTGELFF | TGTGCCAGCAGCTCAGCCGGGAACACCGGGGAGCTGTTTTTT
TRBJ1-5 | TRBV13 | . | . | CASAQGNQPQHF | TGTGCCAGCGCCCAGGGCAATCAGCCCCAGCATTTT
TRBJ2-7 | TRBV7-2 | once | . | CASSLGARYKNYEQYF | TGTGCCAGCAGCTTAGGGGCCCGGTACAAGAACTACGAGCAGTACTTC
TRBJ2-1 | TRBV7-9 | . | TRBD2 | CASSPRPGLADEQFF | TGTGCCAGCAGCCCTCGCCCCGGACTAGCCGATGAGCAGTTCTTC
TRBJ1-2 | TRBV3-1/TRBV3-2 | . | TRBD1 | CASSPTGNGYTF | TGTGCCAGCAGCCCGACAGGGAACGGCTACACCTTC
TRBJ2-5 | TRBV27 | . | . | CASSSEPRRETQYF | TGTGCCAGCAGTTCAGAGCCCCGGAGAGAGACCCAGTACTTC
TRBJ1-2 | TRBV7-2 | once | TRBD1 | CANSLAQGGQTYGYTF | TGTGCCAACAGCTTAGCGCAGGGGGGACAGACCTATGGCTACACCTTC
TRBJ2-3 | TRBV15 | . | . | CATSSLPESDTQYF | TGTGCCACCAGCAGTCTCCCGGAGTCAGATACGCAGTATTTT
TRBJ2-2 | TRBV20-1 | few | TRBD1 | CSASPGTGQGGELFF | TGCAGTGCTAGTCCCGGGACAGGGCAGGGCGGGGAGCTGTTTTTT
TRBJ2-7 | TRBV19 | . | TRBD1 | CASSGTVTYEQYF | TGTGCCAGCTCGGGGACAGTTACCTACGAGCAGTACTTC
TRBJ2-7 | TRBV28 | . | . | CASSLAPGRTYEQYF | TGTGCCAGCAGTTTAGCGCCAGGGAGAACCTACGAGCAGTACTTC
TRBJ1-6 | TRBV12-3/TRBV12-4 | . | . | CASSRGGNSPLHF | TGTGCCAGCAGTAGGGGTGGTAATTCACCCCTCCACTTT